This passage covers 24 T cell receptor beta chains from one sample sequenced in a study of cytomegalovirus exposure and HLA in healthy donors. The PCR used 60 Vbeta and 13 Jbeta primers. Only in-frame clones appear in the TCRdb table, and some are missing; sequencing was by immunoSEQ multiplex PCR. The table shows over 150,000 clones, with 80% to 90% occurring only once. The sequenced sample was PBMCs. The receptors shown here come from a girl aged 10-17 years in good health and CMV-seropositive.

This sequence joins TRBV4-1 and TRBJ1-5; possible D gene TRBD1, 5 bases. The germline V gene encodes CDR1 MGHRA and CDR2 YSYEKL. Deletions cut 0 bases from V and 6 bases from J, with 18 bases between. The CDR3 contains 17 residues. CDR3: CASSQEEGRGRSQPQHF. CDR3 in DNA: TGCGCCAGCAGCCAAGAAGAGGGGAGGGGTAGGAGTCAGCCCCAGCATTTT.

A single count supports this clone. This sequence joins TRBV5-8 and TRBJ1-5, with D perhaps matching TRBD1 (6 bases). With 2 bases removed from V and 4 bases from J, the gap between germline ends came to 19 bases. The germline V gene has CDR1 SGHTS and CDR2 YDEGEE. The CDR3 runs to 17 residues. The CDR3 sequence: CASSFMGAGASNQPQHF. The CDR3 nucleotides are TGTGCCAGCAGCTTTATGGGGGCGGGGGCGAGTAATCAGCCCCAGCATTTT.

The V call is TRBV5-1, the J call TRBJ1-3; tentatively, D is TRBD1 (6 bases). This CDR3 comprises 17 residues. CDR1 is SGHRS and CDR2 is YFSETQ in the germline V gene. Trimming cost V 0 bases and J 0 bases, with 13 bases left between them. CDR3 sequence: CASSLEGMTGSGNTIYF. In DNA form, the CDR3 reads TGCGCCAGCAGCTTGGAGGGGATGACAGGCTCTGGAAACACCATATATTTT.

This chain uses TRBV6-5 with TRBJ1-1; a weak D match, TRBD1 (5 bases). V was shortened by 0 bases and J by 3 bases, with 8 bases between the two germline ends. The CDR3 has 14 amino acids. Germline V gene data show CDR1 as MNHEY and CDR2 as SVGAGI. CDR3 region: CASSYSGGDTEAFF. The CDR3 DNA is TGTGCCAGCAGTTACTCCGGGGGTGACACTGAAGCTTTCTTT.

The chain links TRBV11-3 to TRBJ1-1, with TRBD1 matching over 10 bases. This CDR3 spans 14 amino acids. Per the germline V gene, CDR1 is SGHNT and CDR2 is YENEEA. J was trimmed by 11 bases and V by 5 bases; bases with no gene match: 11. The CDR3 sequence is CASSVTGTGDPAFF. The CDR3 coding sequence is TGTGCCAGCAGCGTCACCGGGACAGGGGACCCGGCTTTCTTT.

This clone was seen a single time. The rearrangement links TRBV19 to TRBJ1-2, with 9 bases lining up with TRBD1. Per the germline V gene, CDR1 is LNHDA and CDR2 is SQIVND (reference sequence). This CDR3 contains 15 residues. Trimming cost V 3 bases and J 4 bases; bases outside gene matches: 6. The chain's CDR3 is CASSIQGQGSYGYTF. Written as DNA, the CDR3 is TGTGCCAGTAGTATCCAGGGACAGGGAAGCTATGGCTACACCTTC.

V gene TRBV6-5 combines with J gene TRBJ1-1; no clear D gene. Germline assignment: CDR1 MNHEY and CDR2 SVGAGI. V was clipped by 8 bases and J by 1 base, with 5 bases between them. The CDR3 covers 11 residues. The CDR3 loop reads CASGRNTEAFF. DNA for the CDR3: TGTGCCAGCGGGAGGAACACTGAAGCTTTCTTT.

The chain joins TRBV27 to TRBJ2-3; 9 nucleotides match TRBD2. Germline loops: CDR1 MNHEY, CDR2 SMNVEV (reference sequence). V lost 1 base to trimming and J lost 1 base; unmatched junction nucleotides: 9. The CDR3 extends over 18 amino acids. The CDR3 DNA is TGTGCCAGCAGTTTATATCGCCCAGCGGGGGGACGCACAGATACGCAGTATTTT. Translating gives CASSLYRPAGGRTDTQYF.

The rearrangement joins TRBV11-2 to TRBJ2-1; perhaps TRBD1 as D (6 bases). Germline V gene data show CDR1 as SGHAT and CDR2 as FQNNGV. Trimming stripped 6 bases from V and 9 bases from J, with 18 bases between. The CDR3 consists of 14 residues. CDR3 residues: CASSYAGAYGEQFF. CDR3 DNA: TGTGCCAGCAGTTATGCAGGGGCTTACGGTGAGCAGTTCTTC.

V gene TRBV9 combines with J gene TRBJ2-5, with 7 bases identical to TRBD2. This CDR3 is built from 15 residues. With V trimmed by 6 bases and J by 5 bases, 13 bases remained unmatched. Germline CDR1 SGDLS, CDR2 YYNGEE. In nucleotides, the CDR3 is TGTGCCAGCACCCTGGGGGGGGATCTGGAGGAGACCCAGTACTTC. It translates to CASTLGGDLEETQYF. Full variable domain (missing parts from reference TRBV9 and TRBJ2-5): DSGVTQTPKHLITATGQRVTLRCSPRSGDLSVYWYQQSLDQGLQFLIQYYNGEERAKGNILERFSAQQFPDLHSELNLSSLELGDSALYFCASTLGGDLEETQYFGPGTRLLVL.

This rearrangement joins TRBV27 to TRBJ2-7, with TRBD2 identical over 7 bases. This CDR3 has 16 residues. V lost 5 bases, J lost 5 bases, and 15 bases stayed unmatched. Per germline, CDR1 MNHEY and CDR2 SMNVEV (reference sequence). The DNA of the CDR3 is TGTGCCAGCAGTAGGCTATCCGGGGGGTCTTTCCACGAGCAGTACTTC. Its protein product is CASSRLSGGSFHEQYF.

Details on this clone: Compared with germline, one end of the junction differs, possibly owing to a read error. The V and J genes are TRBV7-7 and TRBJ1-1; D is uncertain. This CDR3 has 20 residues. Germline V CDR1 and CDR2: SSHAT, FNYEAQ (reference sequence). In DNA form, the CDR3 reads TGTGCTAGCAGCTTAGAGCTGACCACCGGGGAGGGCCGAGGAAACACTGAAGCTTTCTTT. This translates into CASSLELTTGEGRGNTEAFF.

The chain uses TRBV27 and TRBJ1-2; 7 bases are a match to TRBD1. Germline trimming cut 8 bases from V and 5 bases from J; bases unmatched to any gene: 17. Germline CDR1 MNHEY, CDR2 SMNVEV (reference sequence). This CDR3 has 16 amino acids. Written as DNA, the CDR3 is TGTGCCAGCGGAAGGGACAGAGATTTTAATTCGTATGGCTACACCTTC. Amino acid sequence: CASGRDRDFNSYGYTF.

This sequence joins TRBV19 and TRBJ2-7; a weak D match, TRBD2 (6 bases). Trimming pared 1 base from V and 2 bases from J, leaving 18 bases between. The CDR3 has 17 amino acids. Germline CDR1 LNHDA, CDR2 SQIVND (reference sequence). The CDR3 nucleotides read TGTGCCAGTAGTATAGGGCTTGGCGGGGTAAAGACCTACGAGCAGTACTTC. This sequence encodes CASSIGLGGVKTYEQYF.

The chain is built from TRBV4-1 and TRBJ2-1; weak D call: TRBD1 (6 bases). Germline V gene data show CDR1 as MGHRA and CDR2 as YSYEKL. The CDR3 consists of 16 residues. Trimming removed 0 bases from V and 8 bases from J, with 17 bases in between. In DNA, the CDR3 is TGCGCCAGCAGCCAAGAACCGGGACACCGTCCCCATGAGCAGTTCTTC. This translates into CASSQEPGHRPHEQFF.

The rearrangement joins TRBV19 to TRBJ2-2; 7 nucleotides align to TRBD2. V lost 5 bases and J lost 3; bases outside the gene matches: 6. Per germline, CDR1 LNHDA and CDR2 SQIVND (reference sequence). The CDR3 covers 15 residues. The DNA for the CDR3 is TGTGCCAGTAGTGGTAAAGGGAGGGACACCGGGGAGCTGTTTTTT. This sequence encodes CASSGKGRDTGELFF.

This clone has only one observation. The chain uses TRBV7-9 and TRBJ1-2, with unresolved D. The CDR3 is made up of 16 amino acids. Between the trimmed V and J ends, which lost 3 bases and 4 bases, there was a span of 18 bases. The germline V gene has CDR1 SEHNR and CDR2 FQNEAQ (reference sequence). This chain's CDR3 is CASSLGLLEGGYGYTF. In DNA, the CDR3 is TGTGCCAGCAGCTTGGGCCTTCTCGAGGGAGGCTATGGCTACACCTTC.

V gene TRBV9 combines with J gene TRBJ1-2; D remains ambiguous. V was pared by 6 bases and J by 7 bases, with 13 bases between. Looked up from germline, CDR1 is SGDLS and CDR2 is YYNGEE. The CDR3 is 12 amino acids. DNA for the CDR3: TGTGCCAGCAAATATCGGTCGGTTGGCTACACCTTC. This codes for CASKYRSVGYTF.

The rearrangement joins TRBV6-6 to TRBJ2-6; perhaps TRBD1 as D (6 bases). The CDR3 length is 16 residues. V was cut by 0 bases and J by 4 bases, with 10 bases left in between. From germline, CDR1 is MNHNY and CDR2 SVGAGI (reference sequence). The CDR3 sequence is CASSYSQGPGANVLTF. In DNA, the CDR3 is TGTGCCAGCAGTTACTCTCAGGGGCCCGGGGCCAACGTCCTGACTTTC.

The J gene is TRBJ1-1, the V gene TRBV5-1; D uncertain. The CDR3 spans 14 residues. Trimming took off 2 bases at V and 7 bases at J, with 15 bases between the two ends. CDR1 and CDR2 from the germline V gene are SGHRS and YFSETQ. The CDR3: CASSFGVRRDEAFF. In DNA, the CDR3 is TGCGCCAGCAGCTTTGGTGTCCGGCGGGATGAAGCTTTCTTT. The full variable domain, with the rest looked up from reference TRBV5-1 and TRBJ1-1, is KAGVTQTPRYLIKTRGQQVTLSCSPISGHRSVSWYQQTPGQGLQFLFEYFSETQRNKGNFPGRFSGRQFSNSRSEMNVSTLELGDSALYLCASSFGVRRDEAFFGQGTRLTVV.

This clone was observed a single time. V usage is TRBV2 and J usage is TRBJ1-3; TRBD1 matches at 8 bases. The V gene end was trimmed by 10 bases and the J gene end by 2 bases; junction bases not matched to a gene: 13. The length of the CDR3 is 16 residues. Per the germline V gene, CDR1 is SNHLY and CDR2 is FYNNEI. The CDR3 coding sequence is TGTGCCACCCTCTCCCCAGGACAGGGCACTGGAAACACCATATATTTT. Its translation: CATLSPGQGTGNTIYF. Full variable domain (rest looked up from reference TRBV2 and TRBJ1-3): EPEVTQTPSHQVTQMGQEVILRCVPISNHLYFYWYRQILGQKVEFLVSFYNNEISEKSEIFDDQFSVERPDGSNFTLKIRSTKLEDSAMYFCATLSPGQGTGNTIYFGEGSWLTVV.

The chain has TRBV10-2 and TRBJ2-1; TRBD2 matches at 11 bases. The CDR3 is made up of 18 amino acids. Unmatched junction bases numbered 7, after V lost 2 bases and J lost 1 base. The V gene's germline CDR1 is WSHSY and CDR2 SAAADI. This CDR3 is CASSEPLAGGWSYNEQFF. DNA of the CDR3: TGCGCCAGCAGTGAGCCCCTAGCGGGGGGCTGGTCCTACAATGAGCAGTTCTTC.

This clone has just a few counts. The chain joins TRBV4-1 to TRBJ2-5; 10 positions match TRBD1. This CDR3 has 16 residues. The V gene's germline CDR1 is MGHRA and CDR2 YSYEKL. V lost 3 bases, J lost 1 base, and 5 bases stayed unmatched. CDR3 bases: TGCGCCAGCAGCCAGGGGGACAGGGGATCCCAAGAGACCCAGTACTTC. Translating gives CASSQGDRGSQETQYF.

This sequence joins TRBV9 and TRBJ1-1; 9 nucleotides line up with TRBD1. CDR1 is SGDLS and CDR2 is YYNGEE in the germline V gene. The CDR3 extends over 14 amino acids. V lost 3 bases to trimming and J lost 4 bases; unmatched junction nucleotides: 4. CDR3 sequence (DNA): TGTGCCAGCAGCGGAGGACAGGGGTCCACTGAAGCTTTCTTT. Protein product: CASSGGQGSTEAFF.